This T cell receptor beta chain was sequenced in a study of shared T cell receptors in the human thymus (dated by TCRdb to the early 2020s). General notes on the study: The study investigated the way shared, self-reactive T-cell receptor alpha chains are produced in the human thymus.

Library method: the immunoSEQ multiplex PCR assay. The table was pulled from immuneACCESS by TCRdb, which kept in-frame rearrangements only. Such tables lose some clones; where checked, under half of the loss comes from unresolved V genes, and the rest has no known cause. For this sample the table gives 450,000 to 650,000 clones, of which 70% to 80% were detected only once. The ten top clones hold about 0.013% of the sample. As for this clone: Its recognized antigen is unknown. Base qualities are not recorded, but no much larger clone differs from it by a single base.

Measured from the cysteine to the phenylalanine, the CDR3 is 15 residues long. Just CDR3 DNA is preserved here, 45 bases in frame from base 1. The germline V gene gives CDR1 as MRHNA and CDR2 as SNTAGT. Trimming removed 5 bases from V and 3 bases from J, leaving 17 bases between the germline ends. The same data also contributed to another study, on human thymus T cells. Drawing on the second study: The donors were immunologically healthy infants in Finland who had open corrective cardiac surgery for congenital heart defects. Thymus tissue was obtained as surgical resects removed during corrective cardiac surgery. Biased V and J gene segment usage appeared to be present in both thymic and peripheral blood repertoires. The related research found that thymic TCR repertoires overlapped highly between unrelated individuals. The study described the TCR alpha and beta repertoires in eight or nine infant thymus samples and a few matching peripheral blood samples. Donor ages ranged from roughly 6 to 244 days, and the cohort comprised five to seven male and a couple of female infants. Thymocytes were mechanically released from the tissue and were stored as pellets of 10-30 million cells at -70 degrees C. Genomic DNA was extracted from frozen cell pellets with a QIAsymphony instrument. TCRB and TCRAD loci were amplified from a standardized quantity of quality-controlled genomic DNA using the immunoSEQ multiplex PCR assay. The amplicons spanned the V(D)J region and were long enough to cover the CDR3 and allow V and J genes to be identified. The amplicons were sequenced on an Illumina platform via the commercial immunoSEQ service. Corrections for primer bias and sequencing errors followed previously described methods, while TCRAD and TCRB definitions were based on the IMGT database. The repertoires were analysed using immunoSEQ Analyzer 3.0 and VDJTools for basic statistics, V/J segment usage, diversity estimates, rarefaction and pairwise overlap. Diversity was estimated using the Chao1, ChaoE, Efron-Thisted, Shannon and inverse Simpson indices, and was also estimated on datasets down-sampled to the size of the smallest sample. For repertoire overlap, CDR3 nucleotide sequence, V gene and J gene had to match strictly, and clustering was done by Jaccard-based multidimensional scaling. Thymus samples yielded on average roughly 840,000 unique TCRB clonotypes, compared with about 80,000 from blood samples.

The sequence was obtained from a boy younger than two with a congenital heart defect. Donor details come from another sample of the same person, matched by shared clones. Material for sequencing was thymocytes. The rearranged chain carries TRBV6-4 and TRBJ2-7; the D region possibly corresponds to TRBD2 (5 bases align). The CDR3 protein is CASSKEWERYYEQYF. The DNA is TGTGCCAGCAGTAAAGAATGGGAGCGGTACTACGAGCAGTACTTC.